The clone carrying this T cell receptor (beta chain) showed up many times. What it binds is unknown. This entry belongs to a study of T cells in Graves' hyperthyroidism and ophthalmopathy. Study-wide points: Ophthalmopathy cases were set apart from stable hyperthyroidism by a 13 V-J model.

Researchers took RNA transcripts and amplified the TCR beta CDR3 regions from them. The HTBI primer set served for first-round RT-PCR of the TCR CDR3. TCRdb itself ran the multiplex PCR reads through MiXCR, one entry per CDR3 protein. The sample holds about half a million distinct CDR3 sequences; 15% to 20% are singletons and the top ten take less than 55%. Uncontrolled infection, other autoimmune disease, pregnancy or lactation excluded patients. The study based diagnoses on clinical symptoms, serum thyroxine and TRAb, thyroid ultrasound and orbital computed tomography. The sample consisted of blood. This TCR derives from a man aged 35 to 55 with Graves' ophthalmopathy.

This chain's CDR3 is CASSMTSGSSYEQYF. As DNA, the CDR3 is TGTGCCAGCAGTATGACTAGCGGGTCCTCCTACGAGCAGTACTTC. J is TRBJ2-7 and V is TRBV27; 10 bases map to TRBD2. Unmatched junction bases numbered 4, after V lost 5 bases and J lost 0 bases. The CDR3 sequence is 15 residues long. CDR1 and CDR2 from the germline V gene are MNHEY and SMNVEV (reference sequence).